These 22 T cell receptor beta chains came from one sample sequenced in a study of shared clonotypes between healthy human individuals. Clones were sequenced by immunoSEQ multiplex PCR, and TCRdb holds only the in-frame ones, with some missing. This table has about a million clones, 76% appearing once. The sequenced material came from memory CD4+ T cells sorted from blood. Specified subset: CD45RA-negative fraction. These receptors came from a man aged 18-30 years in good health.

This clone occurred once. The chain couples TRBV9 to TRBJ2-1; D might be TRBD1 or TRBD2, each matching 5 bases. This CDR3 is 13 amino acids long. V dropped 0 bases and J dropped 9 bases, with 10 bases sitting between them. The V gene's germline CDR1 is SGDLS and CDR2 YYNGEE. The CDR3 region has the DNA TGTGCCAGCAGCGTAGTTACTAGGGGTGAGCAGTTCTTC. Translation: CASSVVTRGEQFF.

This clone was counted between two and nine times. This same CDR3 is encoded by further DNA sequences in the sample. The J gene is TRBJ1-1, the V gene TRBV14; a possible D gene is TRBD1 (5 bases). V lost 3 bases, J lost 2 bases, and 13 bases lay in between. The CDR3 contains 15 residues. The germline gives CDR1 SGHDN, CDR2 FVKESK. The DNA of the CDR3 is TGTGCCAGCAGCCATATAGACAGCTCCAACACTGAAGCTTTCTTT. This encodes CASSHIDSSNTEAFF.

CDR3 nucleotide sequence: TGTGCCAGCAGACAGAATGAGGAAAAACTGTTTTTT. This gives the protein CASRQNEEKLFF. The V and J genes are TRBV2 and TRBJ1-4; no definite D call. The CDR3 loop spans 12 amino acids. V lost 6 bases and J lost 8, with 10 bases in between. CDR1 and CDR2 from the germline V gene are SNHLY and FYNNEI.

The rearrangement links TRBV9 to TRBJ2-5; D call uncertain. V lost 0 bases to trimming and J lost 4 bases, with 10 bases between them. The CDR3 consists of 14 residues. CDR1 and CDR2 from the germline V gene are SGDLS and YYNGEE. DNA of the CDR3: TGTGCCAGCAGCGTAGGCCCGATGACAGAGACCCAGTACTTC. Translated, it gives CASSVGPMTETQYF.

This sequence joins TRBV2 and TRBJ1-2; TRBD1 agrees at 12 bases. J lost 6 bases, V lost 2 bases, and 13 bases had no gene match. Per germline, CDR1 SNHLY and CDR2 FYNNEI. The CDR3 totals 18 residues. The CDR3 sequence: CASSEPGDRGQRRNGYTF. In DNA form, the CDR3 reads TGTGCCAGCAGTGAACCCGGGGACAGGGGGCAACGTCGTAATGGCTACACCTTC.

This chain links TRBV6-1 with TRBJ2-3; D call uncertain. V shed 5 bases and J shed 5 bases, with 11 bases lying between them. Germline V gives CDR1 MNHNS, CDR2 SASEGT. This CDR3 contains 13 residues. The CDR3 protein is CASSPAMRDTQYF. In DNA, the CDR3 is TGTGCCAGCAGTCCCGCCATGCGAGATACGCAGTATTTT.

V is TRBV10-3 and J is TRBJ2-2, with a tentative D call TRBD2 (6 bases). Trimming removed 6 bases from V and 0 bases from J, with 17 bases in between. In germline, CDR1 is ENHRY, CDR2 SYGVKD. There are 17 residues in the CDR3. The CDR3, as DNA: TGTGCCATCAGAACCGGGACTTCAAACGCGAACACCGGGGAGCTGTTTTTT. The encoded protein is CAIRTGTSNANTGELFF.

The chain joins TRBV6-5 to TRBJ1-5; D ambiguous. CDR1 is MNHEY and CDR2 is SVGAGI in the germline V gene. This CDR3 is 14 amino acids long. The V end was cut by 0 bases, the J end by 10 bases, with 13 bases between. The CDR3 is CASSYSGSSHPQHF. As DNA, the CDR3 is TGTGCCAGCAGTTACTCAGGCAGCTCCCACCCCCAGCATTTT.

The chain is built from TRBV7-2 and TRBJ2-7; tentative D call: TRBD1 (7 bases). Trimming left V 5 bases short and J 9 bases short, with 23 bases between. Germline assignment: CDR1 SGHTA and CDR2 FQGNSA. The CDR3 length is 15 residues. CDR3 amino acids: CASSPGGDRAHVQYF. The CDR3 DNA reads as TGTGCCAGCAGCCCCGGGGGCGACAGGGCCCACGTGCAGTACTTC.

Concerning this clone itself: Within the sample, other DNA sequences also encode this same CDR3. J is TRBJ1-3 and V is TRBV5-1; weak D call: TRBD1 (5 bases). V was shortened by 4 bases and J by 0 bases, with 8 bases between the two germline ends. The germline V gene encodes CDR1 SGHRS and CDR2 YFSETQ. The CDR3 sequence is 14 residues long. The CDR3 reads CASSPGGSGNTIYF. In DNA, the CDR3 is TGCGCCAGCAGCCCGGGGGGCTCTGGAAACACCATATATTTT.

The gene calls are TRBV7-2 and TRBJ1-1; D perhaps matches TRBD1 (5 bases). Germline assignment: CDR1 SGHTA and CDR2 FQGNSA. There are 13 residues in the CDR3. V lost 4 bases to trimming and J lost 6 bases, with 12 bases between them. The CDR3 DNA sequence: TGTGCCAGCAGCTCGCAGACAGTCTCTGAAGCTTTCTTT. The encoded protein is CASSSQTVSEAFF.

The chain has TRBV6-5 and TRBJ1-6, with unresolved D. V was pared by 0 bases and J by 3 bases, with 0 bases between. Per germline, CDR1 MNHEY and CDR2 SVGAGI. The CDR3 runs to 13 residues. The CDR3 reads CASSYSYNSPLHF. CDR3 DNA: TGTGCCAGCAGTTACTCCTATAATTCACCCCTCCACTTT.

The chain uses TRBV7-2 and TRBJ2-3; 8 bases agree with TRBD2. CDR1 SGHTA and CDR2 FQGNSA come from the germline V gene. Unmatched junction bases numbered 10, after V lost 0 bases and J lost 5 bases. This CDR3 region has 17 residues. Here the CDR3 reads CASSLASVGLVRDTQYF. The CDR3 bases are TGTGCCAGCAGCTTAGCGTCGGTGGGACTAGTAAGAGATACGCAGTATTTT.

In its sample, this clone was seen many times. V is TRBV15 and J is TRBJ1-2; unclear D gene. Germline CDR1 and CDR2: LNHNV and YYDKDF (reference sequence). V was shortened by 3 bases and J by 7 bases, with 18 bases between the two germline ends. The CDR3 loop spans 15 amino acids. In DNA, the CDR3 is TGTGCCACCAGCAGGGGAGGTACGACCTCGCTTGGCTACACCTTC. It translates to CATSRGGTTSLGYTF.

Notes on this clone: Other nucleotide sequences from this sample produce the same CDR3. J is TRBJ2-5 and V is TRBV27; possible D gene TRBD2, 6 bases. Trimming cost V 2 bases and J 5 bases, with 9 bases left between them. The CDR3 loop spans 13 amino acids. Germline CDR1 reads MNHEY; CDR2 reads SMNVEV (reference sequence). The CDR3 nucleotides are TGTGCCAGCAGTTTAGGGGGGAGGGAGACCCAGTACTTC. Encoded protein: CASSLGGRETQYF.

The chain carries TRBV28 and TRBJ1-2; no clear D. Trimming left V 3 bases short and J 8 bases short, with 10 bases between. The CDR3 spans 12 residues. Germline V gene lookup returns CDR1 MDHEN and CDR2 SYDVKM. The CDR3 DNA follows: TGTGCCAGCAGTTTTAGAGGGCGGGGCTACACCTTC. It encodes CASSFRGRGYTF.

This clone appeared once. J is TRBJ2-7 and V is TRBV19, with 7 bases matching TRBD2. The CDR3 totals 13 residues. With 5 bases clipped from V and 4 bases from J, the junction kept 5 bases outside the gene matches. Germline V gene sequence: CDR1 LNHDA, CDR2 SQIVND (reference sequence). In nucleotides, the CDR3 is TGTGCCAGTAGTCTGGGGGGGGATTACGAGCAGTACTTC. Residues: CASSLGGDYEQYF.

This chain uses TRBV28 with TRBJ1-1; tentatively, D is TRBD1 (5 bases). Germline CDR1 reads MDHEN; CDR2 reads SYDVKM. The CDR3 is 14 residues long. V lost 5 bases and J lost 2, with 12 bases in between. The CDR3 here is CASSRDGTNTEAFF. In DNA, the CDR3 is TGTGCCAGCAGTCGAGACGGGACTAACACTGAAGCTTTCTTT. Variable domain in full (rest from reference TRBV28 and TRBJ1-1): DVKVTQSSRYLVKRTGEKVFLECVQDMDHENMFWYRQDPGLGLRLIYFSYDVKMKEKGDIPEGYSVSREKKERFSLILESASTNQTSMYLCASSRDGTNTEAFFGQGTRLTVV.

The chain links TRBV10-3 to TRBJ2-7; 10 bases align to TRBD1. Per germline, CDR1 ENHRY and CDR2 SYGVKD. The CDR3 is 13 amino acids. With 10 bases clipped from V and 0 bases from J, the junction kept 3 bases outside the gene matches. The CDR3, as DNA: TGTGCCACAGGGACAGGGGACTCCTACGAGCAGTACTTC. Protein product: CATGTGDSYEQYF.

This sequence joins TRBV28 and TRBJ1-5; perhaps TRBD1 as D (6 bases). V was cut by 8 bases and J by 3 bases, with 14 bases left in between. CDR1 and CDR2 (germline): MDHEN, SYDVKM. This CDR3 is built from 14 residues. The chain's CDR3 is CASLGQGINQPQHF. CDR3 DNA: TGTGCCAGCCTGGGGCAGGGGATCAATCAGCCCCAGCATTTT.

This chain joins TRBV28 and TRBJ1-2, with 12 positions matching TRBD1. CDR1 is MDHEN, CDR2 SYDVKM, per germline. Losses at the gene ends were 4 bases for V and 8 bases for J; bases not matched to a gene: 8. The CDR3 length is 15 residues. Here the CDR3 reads CASSSPGQGAKGYTF. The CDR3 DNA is TGTGCCAGCAGTTCGCCGGGACAGGGGGCGAAGGGCTACACCTTC.

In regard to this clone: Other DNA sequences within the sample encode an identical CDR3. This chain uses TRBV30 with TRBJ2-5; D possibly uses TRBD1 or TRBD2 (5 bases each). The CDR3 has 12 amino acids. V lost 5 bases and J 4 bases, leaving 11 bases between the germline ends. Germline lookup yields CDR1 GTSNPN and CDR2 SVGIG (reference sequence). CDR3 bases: TGTGCCTGGGGGGCAGGGAGAGAGACCCAGTACTTC. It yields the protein CAWGAGRETQYF. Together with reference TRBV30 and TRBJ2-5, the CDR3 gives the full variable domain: SQTIHQWPATLVQPVGSPLSLECTVEGTSNPNLYWYRQAAGRGLQLLFYSVGIGQISSEVPQNLSASRPQDRQFILSSKKLLLSDSGFYLCAWGAGRETQYFGPGTRLLVL.